A single TCR beta chain is shown here with its context. V lost 5 bases and J 4 bases, leaving 18 bases between the germline ends. Germline CDR1 and CDR2: DFQATT and SNEGSKA (reference sequence). The CDR3 spans 15 residues. This entry is derived from a study of response to subunit inactivated influenza vaccine. One entry per CDR3 protein, called by TCRdb with MiXCR from the RT-PCR reads. The sample lists about half a million distinct CDR3 sequences; about 25% were seen once. The chain uses TRBV20-1 and TRBJ1-5; a possible D gene is TRBD1 (6 bases). This sample comprised CD4+ T cells sorted from PBMCs, obtained around 5 days after vaccination. The origin of this receptor is a man aged 45-60 years who received an inactivated influenza vaccine. The CDR3 DNA reads TGCAGTGCTGGTCAGGGACACACAGAGAATCAGCCCCAGCATTTT. As protein: CSAGQGHTENQPQHF.